This TCR beta chain was profiled in a study of blood T cell repertoires in COVID-19. As for the study in general: COVID-19 samples from acute and convalescent phases originated in the United States, Italy and Spain.

How the authors handled the data: Estimated nucleated cell counts came from reference gene primer amplification. Measured with immunoSEQ multiplex PCR; TCRdb has only the in-frame clones, and not every one. The D gene and trimming were derived from the DNA, and the V and J assignments and clone size from that table. There are roughly 220,000 clones in the sample; more than 65% occur only once, and about 2.9% lies in the top ten. This CDR3 has 16 amino acids. Germline V lookup: CDR1 MNHEY, CDR2 SMNVEV (reference sequence). Trimming left V 2 bases short and J 9 bases short, with 20 bases between. The chain joins TRBV27 to TRBJ2-1; D unresolved. Material for sequencing was peripheral blood. The source of this sequence is a woman in her thirties who had recovered from COVID-19. The CDR3 nucleotides are TGTGCCAGCAGTTTAAGAGTCGGAGTTAGTCTAGGTGAGCAGTTCTTC. As protein: CASSLRVGVSLGEQFF.